This T cell receptor (beta chain) was documented in a study of T-cell memory formation after mild COVID-19. The V end was cut by 3 bases, the J end by 0 bases, with 14 bases between. Per the germline V gene, CDR1 is LGHNA and CDR2 is YNFKEQ. This CDR3 is 16 amino acids long. TCRdb reanalysed the 5' RACE reads using MiXCR and keeps one entry per CDR3 protein. Here the sample spans hundreds of thousands of distinct CDR3 sequences, 25% being singletons. In its sample, this clonotype was seen a few times. This clonotype originated in an adult woman who had mild COVID-19 (a few samples of this study predate the infection). Cell type and time point are not known. Material for sequencing was PBMCs or a T cell subset sorted from them (not recorded which). The chain employs TRBV4-2 and TRBJ1-1, with D tentatively TRBD1 (5 bases). The CDR3 DNA follows: TGTGCCAGCAGCCAGGCCCGAGAGGGGATGAACACTGAAGCTTTCTTT. Translating gives CASSQAREGMNTEAFF.